Listed here are 22 T cell receptor beta chains from one sample, sequenced in a study of blood T cell repertoires in COVID-19. Sequenced by immunoSEQ multiplex PCR; TCRdb stores in-frame clones only, minus some. The sample yields 280,000 or so clones, 89% seen once. Sequencing was done on a sample of peripheral blood. The source is an older woman with acute or convalescent COVID-19.

V is TRBV27 and J is TRBJ2-1; 11 positions match TRBD2. Germline V gene data show CDR1 as MNHEY and CDR2 as SMNVEV (reference sequence). V was pared by 5 bases and J by 3 bases, with 3 bases of the junction left unmatched. CDR3 length: 15 amino acids. CDR3 amino acids: CASSPGTSGYNEQFF. The CDR3 nucleotides are TGTGCCAGCAGTCCCGGGACTAGCGGCTACAATGAGCAGTTCTTC.

This chain joins TRBV5-6 and TRBJ2-3, with 9 bases lining up with TRBD1. The germline CDR1 and CDR2 sequences are SGHDT and YYEEEE. The CDR3 runs to 16 residues. The V segment lost 3 bases and the J segment 6 bases; nucleotides outside the gene matches: 11. The CDR3 bases are TGTGCCAGCAGCTCTCCGGGACAGGGTGTCCGGGATACGCAGTATTTT. This codes for CASSSPGQGVRDTQYF.

The chain joins TRBV5-1 to TRBJ2-1, with 9 bases fitting TRBD1. After removal of 2 bases from V and 6 bases from J, the junction contained 6 bases not matched to a gene. CDR1 and CDR2 (germline): SGHRS, YFSETQ. CDR3 length: 15 residues. The CDR3 DNA reads TGCGCCAGCAGCTTAGGACAGGGGTACACCAATGAGCAGTTCTTC. Translation gives CASSLGQGYTNEQFF.

V gene TRBV2 combines with J gene TRBJ1-1, with D tentatively TRBD1 (5 bases). Germline V gene lookup returns CDR1 SNHLY and CDR2 FYNNEI. The CDR3 is made up of 14 amino acids. In DNA, the CDR3 is TGTGTTTCTATGGTCGGGGGTGGGAACACTGAAGCTTTCTTT. Translation: CVSMVGGGNTEAFF.

This clone has only one observation. V gene TRBV7-3 combines with J gene TRBJ2-2, with 9 bases that match TRBD2. The CDR3 is made up of 16 amino acids. The trim removed 4 bases at V and 1 base at J, leaving 4 bases unmatched. In germline, CDR1 is SGHTA, CDR2 FQGTGA. The CDR3: CASSSPSGVNTGELFF. The CDR3, as DNA: TGTGCCAGCAGCTCACCTAGCGGGGTGAACACCGGGGAGCTGTTTTTT. Based on the CDR3 plus reference TRBV7-3 and TRBJ2-2, the full variable domain is GAGVSQTPSNKVTEKGKYVELRCDPISGHTALYWYRQSLGQGPEFLIYFQGTGAADDSGLPNDRFFAVRPEGSVSTLKIQRTERGDSAVYLCASSSPSGVNTGELFFGEGSRLTVL.

This clone showed up just once. The rearrangement uses TRBV9 and TRBJ2-3, with 11 bases fitting TRBD2. This CDR3 comprises 20 residues. Germline V lookup: CDR1 SGDLS, CDR2 YYNGEE. The V segment lost 0 bases and the J segment 7 bases; nucleotides outside the gene matches: 19. DNA for the CDR3: TGTGCCAGCAGCGTAGGAGTTACTAGCGGGGGCCCCAACGCGGGGAATACGCAGTATTTT. This codes for CASSVGVTSGGPNAGNTQYF.

This clone is a singleton in its sample. The chain recombines TRBV2 with TRBJ1-2; TRBD1 is a possible D gene (5 bases). V was cut by 6 bases and J by 0 bases, with 11 bases left in between. The V gene's germline CDR1 is SNHLY and CDR2 FYNNEI. The CDR3 totals 14 residues. The CDR3 loop is CASSQRGTNYGYTF. The DNA of the CDR3 is TGTGCCAGCAGCCAACGGGGGACTAACTATGGCTACACCTTC.

The V gene is TRBV5-1, the J gene TRBJ2-1, with 8 bases lining up with TRBD2. The V gene's germline CDR1 is SGHRS and CDR2 YFSETQ. V trimming: 0 bases; J trimming: 4 bases; junction bases outside the gene matches: 6. This CDR3 comprises 16 residues. The CDR3 DNA reads as TGCGCCAGCAGCTTGGAGTACGGGAGGGGATACAATGAGCAGTTCTTC. It codes for CASSLEYGRGYNEQFF.

V usage is TRBV27 and J usage is TRBJ2-7; 15 positions match TRBD2. The V and J ends lost 5 bases and 3 bases, in that order; junction bases with no gene match: 17. This CDR3 is built from 20 residues. Germline loops: CDR1 MNHEY, CDR2 SMNVEV (reference sequence). The CDR3, as DNA: TGTGCCAGCAGTAAACCGACCGGGACTAGCGGGAGGACCGTTTACTACGAGCAGTACTTC. Encoded protein: CASSKPTGTSGRTVYYEQYF.

In DNA form, the CDR3 reads TGTGCCAGCAGTCCCCTCTTTGGAAACACCATATATTTT. Translated, it gives CASSPLFGNTIYF. The rearrangement uses TRBV2 and TRBJ1-3, with no clear D. The CDR3 loop spans 13 amino acids. V dropped 5 bases and J dropped 3 bases, with 8 bases sitting between them. Per the germline V gene, CDR1 is SNHLY and CDR2 is FYNNEI.

The rearrangement joins TRBV5-4 to TRBJ2-2; 13 bases match TRBD2. This CDR3 is built from 17 residues. The J segment lost 4 bases and the V segment lost 4 bases, leaving 7 bases of the junction unmatched. CDR1 is SGHNT, CDR2 YYREEE, per germline (reference sequence). CDR3 in DNA: TGTGCCAGCAGCGGTGGACTAGCGGGAGTAGTCACCGGGGAGCTGTTTTTT. The encoded protein is CASSGGLAGVVTGELFF.

This clone came up a few times. The rearrangement links TRBV3-1 (or the pseudogene TRBV3-2) to TRBJ2-3; 11 nucleotides align to TRBD2. Germline CDR1 reads LGHDT; CDR2 reads YNNKEL (reference sequence). V shed 3 bases and J 2 bases; nucleotides not matched to a gene: 7. The CDR3 contains 17 residues. The CDR3 protein is CASSQETSGRPTDTQYF. CDR3 DNA sequence: TGTGCCAGCAGCCAGGAAACTAGCGGGAGACCCACAGATACGCAGTATTTT.

This chain uses TRBV9 with TRBJ2-2; 7 bases are a match to TRBD2. V lost 2 bases to trimming and J lost 5 bases; unmatched junction nucleotides: 3. Germline values: CDR1 SGDLS, CDR2 YYNGEE. The CDR3 is 14 residues long. The CDR3 DNA reads as TGTGCCAGCAGCGTTACAGCGGGGACCGGGGAGCTGTTTTTT. Translated: CASSVTAGTGELFF.

The rearrangement uses TRBV5-3 and TRBJ1-2; TRBD1 aligns across 7 bases. TRBV5-3 is recorded as an ORF, its role being uncertain. This CDR3 spans 15 amino acids. V was pared by 5 bases and J by 4 bases, with 11 bases of the junction left unmatched. The CDR3 sequence: CARSQWKGAGYGYTF. The CDR3 nucleotides read TGTGCCAGAAGTCAATGGAAGGGGGCCGGCTATGGCTACACCTTC.

The chain couples TRBV24-1 to TRBJ2-1; 9 bases are a match to TRBD1. The CDR3 totals 12 residues. Trimming cost V 2 bases and J 15 bases; bases outside gene matches: 4. Germline CDR1 reads KGHDR; CDR2 reads SFDVKD. The CDR3 here is CATSDSRDRAFF. The CDR3 coding sequence is TGTGCCACCAGTGATTCTCGGGACAGGGCGTTCTTC.

This chain joins TRBV11-2 and TRBJ1-6; 10 bases match TRBD1. The CDR3 extends over 14 amino acids. Germline V gene sequence: CDR1 SGHAT, CDR2 FQNNGV. Trimming removed 3 bases from V and 9 bases from J; junction bases left unmatched: 2. The CDR3 sequence is CASSLRDRGSPLHF. Here the CDR3 DNA reads TGTGCCAGCAGCTTGAGGGACAGGGGTTCACCCCTCCACTTT. The full variable domain, rest sourced from reference TRBV11-2 and TRBJ1-6, is EAGVAQSPRYKIIEKRQSVAFWCNPISGHATLYWYQQILGQGPKLLIQFQNNGVVDDSQLPKDRFSAERLKGVDSTLKIQPAKLEDSAVYLCASSLRDRGSPLHFGNGTRLTVT.

This clone was seen more than once but under ten times. The chain's CDR3 is CASSPGGVNQPQHF. The CDR3 DNA reads TGTGCCAGCTCACCAGGAGGAGTCAATCAGCCCCAGCATTTT. The rearrangement joins TRBV18 to TRBJ1-5; no definite D call. The CDR3 totals 14 residues. CDR1 is KGHSH, CDR2 LQKENI, per germline. V gave up 2 bases and J gave up 3 bases, with 8 bases separating them. The complete variable domain, with remaining parts taken from reference TRBV18 and TRBJ1-5, reads NAGVMQNPRHLVRRRGQEARLRCSPMKGHSHVYWYRQLPEEGLKFMVYLQKENIIDESGMPKERFSAEFPKEGPSILRIQQVVRGDSAAYFCASSPGGVNQPQHFGDGTRLSIL.

This clone came up a few times. The V call is TRBV5-4, the J call TRBJ2-7; 7 bases are a match to TRBD1. Germline V lookup: CDR1 SGHNT, CDR2 YYREEE (reference sequence). Losses at the gene ends were 4 bases for V and 4 bases for J; bases not matched to a gene: 2. The CDR3 has 12 amino acids. The CDR3 reads CASSQDRYEQYF. DNA of the CDR3: TGTGCCAGCAGCCAGGACAGGTACGAGCAGTACTTC.

This clone was detected once. V and J are TRBV30 and TRBJ2-1; 9 nucleotides align to TRBD2. CDR1 is GTSNPN and CDR2 is SVGIG in the germline V gene (reference sequence). J gave up 6 bases and V 0 bases, and 6 bases lay outside the gene matches. CDR3 length: 15 residues. This chain's CDR3 is CAWSVGREGPNEQFF. CDR3 bases: TGTGCCTGGAGTGTCGGGCGGGAGGGCCCCAATGAGCAGTTCTTC.

V is TRBV7-2 and J is TRBJ1-5; TRBD1 matches at 10 bases. Per germline, CDR1 SGHTA and CDR2 FQGNSA. The CDR3 is 14 amino acids. The V segment lost 5 bases and the J segment 7 bases; nucleotides outside the gene matches: 5. This CDR3 is CASSTGTGEQPQHF. CDR3 bases: TGTGCCAGCAGCACCGGGACAGGGGAACAGCCCCAGCATTTT.

This chain uses TRBV2 with TRBJ1-5; the D gene is possibly TRBD1 (5 bases). V gave up 5 bases and J gave up 0 bases, with 14 bases separating them. CDR3 length equals 16 residues. Looked up from germline, CDR1 is SNHLY and CDR2 is FYNNEI. The CDR3 bases are TGTGCCAGCAGTCACAGACAGTTAATTAGCAATCAGCCCCAGCATTTT. This translates into CASSHRQLISNQPQHF.

The genes are TRBV4-1 and TRBJ1-4, with a tentative D call TRBD1 (5 bases). Germline assignment: CDR1 MGHRA and CDR2 YSYEKL. The ends were cut back, 2 bases at V and 9 bases at J, with 19 bases in the middle. The CDR3 covers 16 residues. CDR3 bases: TGCGCCAGCAGCCAACCCACTCGGACATATCCCCAAAAACTGTTTTTT. This encodes CASSQPTRTYPQKLFF.